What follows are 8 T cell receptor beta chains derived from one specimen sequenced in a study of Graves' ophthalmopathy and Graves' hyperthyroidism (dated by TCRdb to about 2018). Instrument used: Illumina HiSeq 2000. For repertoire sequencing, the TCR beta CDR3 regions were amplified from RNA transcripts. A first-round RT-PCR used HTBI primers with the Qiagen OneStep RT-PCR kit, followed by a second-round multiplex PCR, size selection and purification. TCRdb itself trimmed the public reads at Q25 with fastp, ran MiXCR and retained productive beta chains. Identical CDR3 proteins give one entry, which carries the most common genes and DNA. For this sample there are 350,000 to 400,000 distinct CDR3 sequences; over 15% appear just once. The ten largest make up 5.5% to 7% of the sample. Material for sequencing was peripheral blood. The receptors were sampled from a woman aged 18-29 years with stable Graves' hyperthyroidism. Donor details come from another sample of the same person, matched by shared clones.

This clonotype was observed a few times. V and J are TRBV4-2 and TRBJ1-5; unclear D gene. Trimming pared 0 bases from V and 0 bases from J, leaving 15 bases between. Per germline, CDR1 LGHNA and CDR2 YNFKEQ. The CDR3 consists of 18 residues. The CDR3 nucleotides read TGTGCCAGCAGCCAAGATTCGGAAACATTTAATAGCAATCAGCCCCAGCATTTT. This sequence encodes CASSQDSETFNSNQPQHF.

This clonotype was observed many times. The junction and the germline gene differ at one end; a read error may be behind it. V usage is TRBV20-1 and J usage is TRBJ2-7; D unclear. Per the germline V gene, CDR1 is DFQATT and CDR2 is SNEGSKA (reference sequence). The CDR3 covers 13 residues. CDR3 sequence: CSANMGPRGEQYF. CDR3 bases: TGCAGCGCTAATATGGGCCCCCGAGGCGAGCAGTACTTC.

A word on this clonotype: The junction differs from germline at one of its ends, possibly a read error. CDR3 loop: CASSYMETANSHLHF. DNA for the CDR3: TGTGCCAGCAGTTACATGGAGACAGCGAATTCACACCTCCACTTT. The chain is built from TRBV6-2 or TRBV6-3 and TRBJ1-6; tentative D call: TRBD1 (5 bases). The CDR3 contains 15 residues. Germline-derived CDR1 and CDR2 are MNHEY and SVGEGT.

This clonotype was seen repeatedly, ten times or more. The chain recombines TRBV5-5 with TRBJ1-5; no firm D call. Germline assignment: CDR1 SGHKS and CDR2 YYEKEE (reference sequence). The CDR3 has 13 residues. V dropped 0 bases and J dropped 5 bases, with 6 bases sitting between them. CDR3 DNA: TGTGCCAGCAGCTTGGAATATTATCAGCCCCAGCATTTT. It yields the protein CASSLEYYQPQHF.

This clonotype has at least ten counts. The DNA of the CDR3 is TGCGCCAGCAGTGGGGAGGCCGATTACACTGAAGCTTTCTTT. Protein product: CASSGEADYTEAFF. The rearrangement uses TRBV10-2 and TRBJ1-1; D is unresolved. This CDR3 is 14 amino acids long. Trimming stripped 4 bases from V and 3 bases from J, with 12 bases between. Germline loops: CDR1 WSHSY, CDR2 SAAADI.

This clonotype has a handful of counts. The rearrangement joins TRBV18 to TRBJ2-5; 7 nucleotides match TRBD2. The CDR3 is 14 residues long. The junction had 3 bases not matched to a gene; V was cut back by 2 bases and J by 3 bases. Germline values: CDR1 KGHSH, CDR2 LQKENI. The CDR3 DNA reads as TGTGCCAGCTCACCAAGCCGGGGGGAAGAGACCCAGTACTTC. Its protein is CASSPSRGEETQYF. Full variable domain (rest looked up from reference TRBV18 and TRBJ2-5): NAGVMQNPRHLVRRRGQEARLRCSPMKGHSHVYWYRQLPEEGLKFMVYLQKENIIDESGMPKERFSAEFPKEGPSILRIQQVVRGDSAAYFCASSPSRGEETQYFGPGTRLLVL.

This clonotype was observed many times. The CDR3, as DNA: TGTGCCAGCAGCTCGCCGGGGAGATGGAACTACGAGCAGTACTTC. Its translation is CASSSPGRWNYEQYF. The V call is TRBV11-1, the J call TRBJ2-7, with D possibly being TRBD2 (5 bases). CDR1 is SGHAT and CDR2 is FQDESV in the germline V gene (reference sequence). Trimming removed 4 bases from V and 3 bases from J, with 16 bases in between. The CDR3 sequence is 15 residues long.

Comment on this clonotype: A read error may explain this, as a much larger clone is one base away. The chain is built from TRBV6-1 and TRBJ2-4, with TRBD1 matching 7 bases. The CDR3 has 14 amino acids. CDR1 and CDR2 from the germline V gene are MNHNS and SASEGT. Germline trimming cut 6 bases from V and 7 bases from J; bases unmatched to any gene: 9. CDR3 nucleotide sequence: TGTGCCAGCAGGGACAGGTCTTCCTTTAACATTCAGTACTTC. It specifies CASRDRSSFNIQYF.